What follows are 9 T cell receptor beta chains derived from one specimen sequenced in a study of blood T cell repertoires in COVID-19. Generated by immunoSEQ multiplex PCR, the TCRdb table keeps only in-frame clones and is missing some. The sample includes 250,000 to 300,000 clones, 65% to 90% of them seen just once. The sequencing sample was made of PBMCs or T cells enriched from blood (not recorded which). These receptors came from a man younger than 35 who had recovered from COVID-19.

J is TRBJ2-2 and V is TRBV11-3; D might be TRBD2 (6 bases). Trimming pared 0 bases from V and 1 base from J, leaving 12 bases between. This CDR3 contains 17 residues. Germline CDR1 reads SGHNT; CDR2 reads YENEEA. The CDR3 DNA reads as TGTGCCAGCAGCTTAGATTACTCAGCGGGGAACACCGGGGAGCTGTTTTTT. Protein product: CASSLDYSAGNTGELFF.

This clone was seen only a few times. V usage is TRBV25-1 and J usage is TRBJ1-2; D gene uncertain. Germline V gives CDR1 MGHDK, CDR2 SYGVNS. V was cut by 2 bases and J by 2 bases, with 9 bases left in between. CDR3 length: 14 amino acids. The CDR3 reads CASSEPGSNYGYTF. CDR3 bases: TGTGCCAGCAGTGAACCCGGGTCCAACTATGGCTACACCTTC.

The CDR3 here is CASSFGRLGNTIYF. The DNA of the CDR3 is TGTGCCAGCAGTTTCGGGAGGCTTGGGAACACCATATATTTT. V gene TRBV28 combines with J gene TRBJ1-3, with D unclear. This CDR3 spans 14 amino acids. V was clipped by 3 bases and J by 7 bases, with 13 bases between them. Germline V gene data show CDR1 as MDHEN and CDR2 as SYDVKM.

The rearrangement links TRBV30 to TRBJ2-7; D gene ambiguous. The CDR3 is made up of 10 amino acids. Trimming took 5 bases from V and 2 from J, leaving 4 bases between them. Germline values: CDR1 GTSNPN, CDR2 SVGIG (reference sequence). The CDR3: CAWGTYEQYF. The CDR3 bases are TGTGCCTGGGGCACCTACGAGCAGTACTTC.

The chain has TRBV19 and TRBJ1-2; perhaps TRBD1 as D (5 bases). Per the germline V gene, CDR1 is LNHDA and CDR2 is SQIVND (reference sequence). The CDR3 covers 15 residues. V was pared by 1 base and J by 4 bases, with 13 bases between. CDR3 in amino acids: CASSIARGKGYGYTF. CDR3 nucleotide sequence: TGTGCCAGTAGTATAGCACGGGGGAAGGGCTATGGCTACACCTTC.

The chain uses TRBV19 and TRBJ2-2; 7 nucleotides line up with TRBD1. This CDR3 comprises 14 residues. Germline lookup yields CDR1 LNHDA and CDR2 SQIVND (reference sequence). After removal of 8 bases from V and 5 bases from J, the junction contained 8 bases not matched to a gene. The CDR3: CASRRQGETGELFF. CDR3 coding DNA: TGTGCCAGTCGACGACAGGGAGAAACCGGGGAGCTGTTTTTT.

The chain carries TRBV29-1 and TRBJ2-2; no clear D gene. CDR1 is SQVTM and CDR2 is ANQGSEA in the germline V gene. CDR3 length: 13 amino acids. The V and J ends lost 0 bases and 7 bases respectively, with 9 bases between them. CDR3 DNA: TGCAGCGTTGAAGATCTGTACAACGGGGAGCTGTTTTTT. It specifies CSVEDLYNGELFF.

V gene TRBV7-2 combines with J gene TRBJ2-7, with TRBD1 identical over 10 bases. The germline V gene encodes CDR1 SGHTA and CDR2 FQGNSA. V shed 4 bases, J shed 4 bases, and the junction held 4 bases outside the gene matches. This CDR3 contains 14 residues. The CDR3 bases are TGTGCCAGCAGCTCTAGACAGGGGGCTTACGAGCAGTACTTC. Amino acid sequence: CASSSRQGAYEQYF.

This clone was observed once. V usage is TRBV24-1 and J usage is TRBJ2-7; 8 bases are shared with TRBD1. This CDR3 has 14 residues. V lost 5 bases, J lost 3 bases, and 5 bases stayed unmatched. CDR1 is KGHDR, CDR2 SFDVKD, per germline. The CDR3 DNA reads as TGTGCCACCAGTGCGACCGACAGGGGCTACGAGCAGTACTTC. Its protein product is CATSATDRGYEQYF.